These 20 T cell receptor beta chains were sequenced from one sample in a study of T-cell memory formation after mild COVID-19. TCRdb reanalysed the 5' RACE reads using MiXCR and keeps one entry per CDR3 protein. The sample has some 450,000 distinct CDR3 sequences; around 19% are singletons. Sequences were obtained from PBMCs or a T cell subset sorted from them (not recorded which). These receptors all stem from an adult woman who had mild COVID-19 (a few samples of this study predate the infection). Cell type and time point are not known.

The CDR3 coding sequence is TGTGCCAGCAGCTCCCCGGACAGGGATTGGTACGAGCAGTACTTC. This codes for CASSSPDRDWYEQYF. The chain links TRBV7-2 to TRBJ2-7, with 8 bases aligning to TRBD1. This CDR3 is 15 amino acids long. V was clipped by 4 bases and J by 4 bases; unmatched bases: 9. Germline V lookup: CDR1 SGHTA, CDR2 FQGNSA.

The chain carries TRBV12-3 or TRBV12-4 and TRBJ2-1; tentative D call: TRBD2 (6 bases). V dropped 5 bases and J dropped 9 bases, with 17 bases sitting between them. CDR3 length equals 14 residues. CDR3 sequence (DNA): TGTGCCAGCAGTGGCGCCCCGGGGGAAACTGAGCAGTTCTTC. Amino acids: CASSGAPGETEQFF.

The chain recombines TRBV6-5 with TRBJ2-6; 7 bases map to TRBD1. Trimming removed 10 bases from V and 2 bases from J; junction bases left unmatched: 5. Germline-derived CDR1 and CDR2 are MNHEY and SVGAGI. CDR3 length equals 14 residues. As DNA, the CDR3 is TGTGCCACCGGGACAGTGACTGGGGCCAACGTCCTGACTTTC. Translated, it gives CATGTVTGANVLTF.

This clonotype has just one count. The chain carries TRBV13 and TRBJ2-7, with TRBD2 matching 14 bases. V was pared by 5 bases and J by 6 bases, with 3 bases of the junction left unmatched. CDR1 and CDR2 from the germline V gene are PRHDT and FYEKMQ (reference sequence). The CDR3 loop spans 14 amino acids. The CDR3 DNA reads as TGTGCCAGCAGCCGCGGGACTAGCGGGAGCGAGCAGTACTTC. Its translation: CASSRGTSGSEQYF. Full variable domain (outside the CDR3, taken from reference TRBV13 and TRBJ2-7): AAGVIQSPRHLIKEKRETATLKCYPIPRHDTVYWYQQGPGQDPQFLISFYEKMQSDKGSIPDRFSAQQFSDYHSELNMSSLELGDSALYFCASSRGTSGSEQYFGPGTRLTVT.

This clonotype was counted a few times. This chain joins TRBV3-1 and TRBJ2-1; the match to TRBD1 covers 7 bases. Germline loops: CDR1 LGHDT, CDR2 YNNKEL (reference sequence). Trimming took 5 bases from V and 5 from J; bases not matched to a gene: 9. The CDR3 has 15 amino acids. The chain's CDR3 is CASSKLATGNNEQFF. Written as DNA, the CDR3 is TGTGCCAGCAGCAAACTGGCGACAGGGAACAATGAGCAGTTCTTC.

A few counts support this clonotype. V usage is TRBV5-1 and J usage is TRBJ2-7; tentative D call: TRBD1 (5 bases). The V end was cut by 5 bases, the J end by 4 bases, with 16 bases between. The CDR3 runs to 14 residues. Germline CDR1 SGHRS, CDR2 YFSETQ. The CDR3: CASSSQGNVYEQYF. The CDR3 DNA sequence: TGCGCCAGCAGTAGCCAGGGAAATGTGTACGAGCAGTACTTC.

The CDR3 reads CASLPTGLAGREQFF. The CDR3 nucleotides read TGTGCCAGCCTACCCACGGGACTAGCGGGGCGTGAGCAGTTCTTC. V is TRBV7-9 and J is TRBJ2-1; 13 bases fit TRBD2. This CDR3 is built from 15 residues. The V gene end was trimmed by 8 bases and the J gene end by 9 bases; junction bases not matched to a gene: 10. CDR1 is SEHNR and CDR2 is FQNEAQ in the germline V gene (reference sequence).

The chain couples TRBV5-1 to TRBJ2-1, with D possibly TRBD2 on 7 matching bases. CDR1 SGHRS and CDR2 YFSETQ come from the germline V gene. This CDR3 region has 15 residues. The germline V and J ends were trimmed by 0 bases and 6 bases, with 13 bases remaining between them. CDR3 region: CASSLGGGRGNEQFF. The DNA of the CDR3 is TGCGCCAGCAGCTTGGGGGGGGGCCGGGGCAATGAGCAGTTCTTC.

The chain employs TRBV11-2 and TRBJ2-5; D is perhaps TRBD2 (6 bases). The germline V gene has CDR1 SGHAT and CDR2 FQNNGV. V was clipped by 4 bases and J by 3 bases, with 18 bases between them. This CDR3 has 16 amino acids. DNA of the CDR3: TGTGCCAGCAGCTCAGTGCCGCGGGACGGCAAAGAGACCCAGTACTTC. Protein product: CASSSVPRDGKETQYF.

Only one count was recorded for this clonotype. The chain carries TRBV24-1 and TRBJ1-2, with D perhaps matching TRBD1 (6 bases). CDR1 and CDR2 from the germline V gene are KGHDR and SFDVKD. V was cut by 2 bases and J by 0 bases, with 9 bases left in between. This CDR3 spans 15 amino acids. CDR3 coding DNA: TGTGCCACCAGTGATTCGGACAGACCTAACTATGGCTACACCTTC. This translates into CATSDSDRPNYGYTF.

This clonotype was seen only a few times. The V gene is TRBV7-8, the J gene TRBJ1-1, with 10 bases fitting TRBD1. This CDR3 contains 18 residues. V was clipped by 1 base and J by 3 bases; unmatched bases: 11. Germline V gives CDR1 SGHVS, CDR2 FQNEAQ. The CDR3 here is CASSLEYKTGGQDTEAFF. CDR3 bases: TGTGCCAGCAGCTTAGAGTATAAGACAGGGGGCCAAGACACTGAAGCTTTCTTT.

This sequence joins TRBV9 and TRBJ2-1; 10 nucleotides align to TRBD2. This CDR3 is built from 17 residues. The germline gives CDR1 SGDLS, CDR2 YYNGEE. The V segment lost 0 bases and the J segment 2 bases; nucleotides outside the gene matches: 5. The CDR3 nucleotides read TGTGCCAGCAGCGTAGAACTAGCGGGATTAACCTACAATGAGCAGTTCTTC. Protein: CASSVELAGLTYNEQFF.

There are a few counts of this clonotype. The genes are TRBV4-1 and TRBJ1-4, with a weak D call TRBD1 (6 bases). This CDR3 spans 15 amino acids. Germline values: CDR1 MGHRA, CDR2 YSYEKL. V gave up 0 bases and J gave up 8 bases, with 13 bases separating them. The CDR3 nucleotides read TGCGCCAGCAGCCAAGAGGAGGGGGGGAGGGAAAAACTGTTTTTT. This encodes CASSQEEGGREKLFF.

This clonotype showed up just a few times. The chain couples TRBV24-1 to TRBJ2-3, with D perhaps given as TRBD1 or TRBD2 (5 bases each). V was trimmed by 10 bases and J by 3 bases, leaving 10 bases between them. This CDR3 region has 12 residues. The germline V gene encodes CDR1 KGHDR and CDR2 SFDVKD. The CDR3 DNA is TGTGCCACAGGGACCGTTACAGATACGCAGTATTTT. Encoded protein: CATGTVTDTQYF.

The chain has TRBV24-1 and TRBJ2-7; possibly TRBD1 for D (6 bases). Germline V gives CDR1 KGHDR, CDR2 SFDVKD. The CDR3 has 13 amino acids. The V end was cut by 4 bases, the J end by 10 bases, with 16 bases between. In DNA, the CDR3 is TGTGCCACCAGTGAAACCGGACAGACGGGACAGTACTTC. It translates to CATSETGQTGQYF.

This clonotype has a count of ten or more. The chain's CDR3 is CSVSRGADKETQYF. The CDR3 nucleotides are TGCAGCGTTTCCCGCGGGGCAGATAAAGAGACCCAGTACTTC. This sequence joins TRBV29-1 and TRBJ2-5; D is perhaps TRBD2 (6 bases). This CDR3 spans 14 amino acids. The germline CDR1 and CDR2 sequences are SQVTM and ANQGSEA. V lost 5 bases and J 3 bases, leaving 16 bases between the germline ends.

The rearrangement uses TRBV19 and TRBJ2-2; weak D call: TRBD2 (6 bases). Germline values: CDR1 LNHDA, CDR2 SQIVND (reference sequence). Between the trimmed V and J ends, which lost 3 bases and 6 bases, there was a span of 14 bases. The CDR3 is 15 residues long. The CDR3 region is CASSIGSRYSGELFF. The CDR3 DNA sequence: TGTGCCAGTAGTATCGGGAGCAGGTACTCCGGGGAGCTGTTTTTT.

The chain carries TRBV5-1 and TRBJ2-4; tentatively, D is TRBD1 (5 bases). The CDR3 runs to 14 residues. The germline V and J ends were trimmed by 1 base and 5 bases, with 10 bases remaining between them. Per the germline V gene, CDR1 is SGHRS and CDR2 is YFSETQ. The CDR3 DNA is TGCGCCAGCAGCTTGATGGGGCTGGAAAACATTCAGTACTTC. Amino acids: CASSLMGLENIQYF.

This clonotype was detected only a few times. The chain links TRBV20-1 to TRBJ2-2, with TRBD2 matching over 9 bases. The CDR3 runs to 16 residues. With 6 bases clipped from V and 0 bases from J, the junction kept 8 bases outside the gene matches. Germline loops: CDR1 DFQATT, CDR2 SNEGSKA (reference sequence). CDR3 nucleotides: TGCAGTGCAGTAGCGGGAGAGAACGCGAACACCGGGGAGCTGTTTTTT. Translation gives CSAVAGENANTGELFF.

This clonotype was seen more than once but under ten times. The rearrangement uses TRBV12-3 or TRBV12-4 and TRBJ1-1; a possible D gene is TRBD1 (5 bases). V was trimmed by 3 bases and J by 0 bases, leaving 11 bases between them. CDR3 size: 15 residues. CDR3 sequence (DNA): TGTGCCAGCAGTTTTCTCGGGACCGTGAACACTGAAGCTTTCTTT. Protein sequence: CASSFLGTVNTEAFF.